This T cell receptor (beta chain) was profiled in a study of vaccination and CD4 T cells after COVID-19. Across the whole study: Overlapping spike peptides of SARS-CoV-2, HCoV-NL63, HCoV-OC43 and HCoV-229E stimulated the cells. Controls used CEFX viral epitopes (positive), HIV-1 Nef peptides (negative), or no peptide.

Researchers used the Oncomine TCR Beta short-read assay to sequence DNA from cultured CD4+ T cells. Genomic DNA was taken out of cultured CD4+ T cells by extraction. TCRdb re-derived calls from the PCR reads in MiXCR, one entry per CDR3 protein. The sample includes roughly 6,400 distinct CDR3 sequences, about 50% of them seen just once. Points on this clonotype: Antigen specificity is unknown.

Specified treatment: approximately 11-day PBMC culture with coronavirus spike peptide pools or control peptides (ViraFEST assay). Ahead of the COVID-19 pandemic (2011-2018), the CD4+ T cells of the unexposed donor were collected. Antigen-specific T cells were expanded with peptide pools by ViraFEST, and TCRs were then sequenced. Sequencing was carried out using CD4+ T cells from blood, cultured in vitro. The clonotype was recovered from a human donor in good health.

CDR3 sequence: CASSYLRGRSSHEQYF. DNA of the CDR3: TGTGCCAGCAGCTACTTACGCGGGAGGTCTTCCCACGAGCAGTACTTC. This chain connects TRBV11-2 to TRBJ2-7; 8 bases are shared with TRBD2. The germline V gene encodes CDR1 SGHAT and CDR2 FQNNGV. CDR3 length: 16 amino acids. Trimming took 4 bases from V and 5 from J; bases not matched to a gene: 13. Together with reference TRBV11-2 and TRBJ2-7, the CDR3 gives the full variable domain: EAGVAQSPRYKIIEKRQSVAFWCNPISGHATLYWYQQILGQGPKLLIQFQNNGVVDDSQLPKDRFSAERLKGVDSTLKIQPAKLEDSAVYLCASSYLRGRSSHEQYFGPGTRLTVT.